The next 3 T cell receptor beta chains were all read from a single sample in a study of shared clonotypes between healthy human individuals (dated by TCRdb to between 2020 and 2021). The library came from the immunoSEQ multiplex PCR assay. TCRdb's version of the immuneACCESS table is confined to in-frame rearrangements and falls short of the full clone set. An unresolved V gene accounts for under half of the shortfall where checked; the remainder is of unknown origin. The sample records around 1.9 million clones, 93% of which are singletons. The ten largest make up approximately 1.7% of the sample. CD8 naive samples were obtained by positive selection for CCR7 among CD45RO-negative cells, yielding a CD45RA+CCR7+ population from which TemRA cells were excluded. Sequenced sample: naive CD8+ T cells from PBMCs. The cell subset or site tag for this specimen amounts to: CD45RA+CCR7+. The source of these receptors is a man younger than 35 in good health. Some clones in this sample may be carry-over from other donors' samples.

V usage is TRBV7-3 and J usage is TRBJ2-5; tentatively, D is TRBD2 (6 bases). The ends were cut back, 0 bases at V and 5 bases at J, with 19 bases in the middle. Germline V CDR1 and CDR2: SGHTA, FQGTGA. This CDR3 spans 17 amino acids. The CDR3 sequence is CASSLTGRDPARETQYF. As DNA, the CDR3 is TGTGCCAGCAGCTTAACCGGGCGGGACCCCGCCCGGGAGACCCAGTACTTC.

This chain links TRBV18 with TRBJ2-7, with 14 bases matching TRBD2. Trimming at V came to 5 bases and at J to 5 bases, leaving 8 bases not matched to a gene. This CDR3 comprises 16 residues. Germline V gene lookup returns CDR1 KGHSH and CDR2 LQKENI. This CDR3 reads CASSTRGLAGADEQYF. In DNA form, the CDR3 reads TGTGCCAGCTCAACACGGGGACTAGCGGGGGCGGACGAGCAGTACTTC.

The V gene is TRBV27, the J gene TRBJ2-2, with TRBD1 as a possible D gene (6 bases). The V gene's germline CDR1 is MNHEY and CDR2 SMNVEV (reference sequence). This CDR3 is built from 13 residues. Trimming pared 5 bases from V and 6 bases from J, leaving 10 bases between. CDR3 protein: CASSTRGPGELFF. DNA for the CDR3: TGTGCCAGCAGTACCAGGGGTCCCGGGGAGCTGTTTTTT.